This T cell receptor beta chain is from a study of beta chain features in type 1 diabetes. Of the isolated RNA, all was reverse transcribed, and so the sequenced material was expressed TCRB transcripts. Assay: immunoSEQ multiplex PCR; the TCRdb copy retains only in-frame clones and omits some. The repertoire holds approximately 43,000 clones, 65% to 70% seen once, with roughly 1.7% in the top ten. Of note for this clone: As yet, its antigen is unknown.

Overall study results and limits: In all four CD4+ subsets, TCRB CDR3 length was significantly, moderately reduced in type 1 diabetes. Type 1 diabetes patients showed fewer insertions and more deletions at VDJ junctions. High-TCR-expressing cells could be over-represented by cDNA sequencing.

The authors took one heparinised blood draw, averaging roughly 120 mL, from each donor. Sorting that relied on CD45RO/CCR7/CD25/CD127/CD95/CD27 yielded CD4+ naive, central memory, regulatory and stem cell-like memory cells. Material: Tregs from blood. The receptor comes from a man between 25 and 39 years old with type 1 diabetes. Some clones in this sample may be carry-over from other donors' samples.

The CDR3 is CASVLGIQGSPLHF. CDR3 in DNA: TGTGCCAGCGTTTTAGGGATACAGGGGTCACCCCTCCACTTT. The J gene is TRBJ1-6, the V gene TRBV7-2; 7 nucleotides agree with TRBD1. In germline, CDR1 is SGHTA, CDR2 FQGNSA. The V and J ends lost 8 bases and 10 bases, in that order; junction bases with no gene match: 11. The CDR3 has 14 residues.